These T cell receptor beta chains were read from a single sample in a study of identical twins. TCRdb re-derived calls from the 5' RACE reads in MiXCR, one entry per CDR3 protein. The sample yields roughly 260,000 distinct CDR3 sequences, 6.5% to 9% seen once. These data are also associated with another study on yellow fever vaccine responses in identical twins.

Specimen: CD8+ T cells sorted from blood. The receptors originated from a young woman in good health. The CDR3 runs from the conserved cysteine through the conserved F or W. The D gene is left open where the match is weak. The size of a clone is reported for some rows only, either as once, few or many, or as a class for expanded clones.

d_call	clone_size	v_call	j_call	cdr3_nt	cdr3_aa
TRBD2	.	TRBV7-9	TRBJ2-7	TGTGCCAGCAGCTTAGCCTGGACTAGCGGGGGATCCTACGAGCAGTACTTC	CASSLAWTSGGSYEQYF
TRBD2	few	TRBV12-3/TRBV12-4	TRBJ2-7	TGTGCCAGCAGTCCTCAAAACGGGAGGGCCTACGAGCAGTACTTC	CASSPQNGRAYEQYF
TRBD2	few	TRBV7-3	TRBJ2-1	TGTGCCAGCAGCTCACTTAGCGGGACCTCCTACAATGAGCAGTTCTTC	CASSSLSGTSYNEQFF
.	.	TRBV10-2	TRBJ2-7	TGCGCCAGCAGTGAGCCTTCGGGGAACGAGCAGTACTTC	CASSEPSGNEQYF
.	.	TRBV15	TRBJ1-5	TGTGCCACCGCTTTGGGCAATCAGCCCCAGCATTTT	CATALGNQPQHF
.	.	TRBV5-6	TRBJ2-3	TGTGCCAGCAGCTTAAGGATGGACAGCAGAGATACGCAGTATTTT	CASSLRMDSRDTQYF
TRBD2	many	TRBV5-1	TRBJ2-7	TGCGCCAGCAGCTTTACTAGCGGCTACGAGCAGTACTTC	CASSFTSGYEQYF
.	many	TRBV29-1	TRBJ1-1	TGCAGCGCTGAAGGGGGAACAAACACTGAAGCTTTCTTT	CSAEGGTNTEAFF
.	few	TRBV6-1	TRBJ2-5	TGTGCCAGCAGCCCCCGGGACAACCTCCAGGAGACCCAGTACTTC	CASSPRDNLQETQYF
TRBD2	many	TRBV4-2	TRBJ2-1	TGTGCCAGCAGCCCATATGGGGGGGAGGACTACAATGAGCAGTTCTTC	CASSPYGGEDYNEQFF
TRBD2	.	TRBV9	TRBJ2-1	TGTGCCAGCAGCGAGTCCCCTAGACTAGCGGGAGGAGACAATGAGCAGTTCTTC	CASSESPRLAGGDNEQFF
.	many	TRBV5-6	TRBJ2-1	TGTGCCAGCAGTCTCGGGACTGCTTACAATGAGCAGTTCTTC	CASSLGTAYNEQFF
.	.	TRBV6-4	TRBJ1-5	TGTGCCAGCAGTGACAAAGAGGGTCAGCCCCAGCATTTT	CASSDKEGQPQHF
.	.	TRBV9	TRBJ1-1	TGTGCCAGCAGCGATAGGACAACTGAAGCTTTCTTT	CASSDRTTEAFF
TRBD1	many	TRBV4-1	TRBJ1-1	TGCGCCAGCAGCCAGGACAGGGGGCGTGGAGCTTTCTTT	CASSQDRGRGAFF
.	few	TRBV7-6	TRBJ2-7	TGTGCCAGCAGCTCCCCACCCCGGGAGCAGTACTTC	CASSSPPREQYF
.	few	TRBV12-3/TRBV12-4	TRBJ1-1	TGTGCCAGCAACTTCGGGGGTATGAACACTGAAGCTTTCTTT	CASNFGGMNTEAFF
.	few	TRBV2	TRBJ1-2	TGTGCCATCCTAGGGGGTACAGGCTACACCTTC	CAILGGTGYTF
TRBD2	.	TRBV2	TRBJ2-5	TGTGCCAGCAGTGAAGTGGTAGCGGGAGGAGAGACCCAGTACTTC	CASSEVVAGGETQYF
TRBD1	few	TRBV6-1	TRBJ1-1	TGTGCCAGCAGCACGACAGGGACGAACACTGAAGCTTTCTTT	CASSTTGTNTEAFF
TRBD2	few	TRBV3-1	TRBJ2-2	TGTGCCAGCAGCCAAGTTGGTCAGGGAGGGACCGGGGAGCTGTTTTTT	CASSQVGQGGTGELFF
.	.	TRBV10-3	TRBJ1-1	TGTGCCACCATGGCGGGGGGATTGACTGAAGCTTTCTTT	CATMAGGLTEAFF
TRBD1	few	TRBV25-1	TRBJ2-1	TGTGCCAGCAGTGAGGGACAGGGGAGCTCCTACAATGAGCAGTTCTTC	CASSEGQGSSYNEQFF
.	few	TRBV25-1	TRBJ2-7	TGTGCCAGCACGAAATACGCGGGGAGGGGACACTACGAGCAGTACTTC	CASTKYAGRGHYEQYF
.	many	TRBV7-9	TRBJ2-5	TGTGCCAGCAGCTTATCGATCGGGGTAGAAGAGACCCAGTACTTC	CASSLSIGVEETQYF
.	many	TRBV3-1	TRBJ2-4	TGTGCCAGCAGCCAAGAACGAGGACGGGAGTGGAACATTCAGTACTTC	CASSQERGREWNIQYF
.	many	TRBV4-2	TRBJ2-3	TGTGCCAGCAGCCAAGATGATCGGCGCACAGATACGCAGTATTTT	CASSQDDRRTDTQYF
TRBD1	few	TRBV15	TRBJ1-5	TGTGCCACCAGCAGGGGGACAGGGGAATTTCAGCCCCAGCATTTT	CATSRGTGEFQPQHF
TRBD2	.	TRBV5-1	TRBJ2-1	TGCGCCAGCAGCTTGACTAGCGGGAGTTCGGGGGGGAATGAGCAGTTCTTC	CASSLTSGSSGGNEQFF
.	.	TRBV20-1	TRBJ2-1	TGCAGTGCTAGAGCCAAGGGAGGAGGCTACAATGAGCAGTTCTTC	CSARAKGGGYNEQFF
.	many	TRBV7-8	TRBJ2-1	TGTGCCAGCAGCCCGGCCTACAATGAGCAGTTCTTC	CASSPAYNEQFF
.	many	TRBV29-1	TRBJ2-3	TGCAGCGTTTACCTTGGCGAAACAGATACGCAGTATTTT	CSVYLGETDTQYF
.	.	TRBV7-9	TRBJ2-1	TGTGCCAGCAGCTTAGGGGCGGATGAGCAGTTCTTC	CASSLGADEQFF
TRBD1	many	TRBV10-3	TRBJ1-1	TGTGCCACGGGGACAGGGGAACGGAACACTGAAGCTTTCTTT	CATGTGERNTEAFF
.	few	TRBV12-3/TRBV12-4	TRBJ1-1	TGTGCCAGCAGACGAAAGAACACTGAAGCTTTCTTT	CASRRKNTEAFF
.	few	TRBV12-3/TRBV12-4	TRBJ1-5	TGTGCCAGCAGTTTATTACCCGGGCAGCCCCAGCATTTT	CASSLLPGQPQHF
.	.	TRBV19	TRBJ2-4	TGTGCCAGTAGTATAGATTTGCGGGGTGCCAAAAACATTCAGTACTTC	CASSIDLRGAKNIQYF
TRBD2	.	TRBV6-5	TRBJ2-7	TGTGCCAGCAGTTACTTACTAGCGGGAGGGTACGAGCAGTACTTC	CASSYLLAGGYEQYF
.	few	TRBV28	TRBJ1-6	TGTGCCAGCAGTTCATTGACGGATAATTCACCCCTCCACTTT	CASSSLTDNSPLHF
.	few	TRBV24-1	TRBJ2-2	TGTGCCACGGAACCGACCCTTGGGTCAGGCGGGGAGCTGTTTTTT	CATEPTLGSGGELFF
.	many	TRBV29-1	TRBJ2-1	TGCAGCGCCCAGGACGATTCGGGGTTTGATGAGCAGTTCTTC	CSAQDDSGFDEQFF
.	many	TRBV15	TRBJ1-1	TGTGCCACCAGCAGAGATTTGGGGGGCGGAGAAGCTTTCTTT	CATSRDLGGGEAFF
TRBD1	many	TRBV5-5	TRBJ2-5	TGTGCCAGCAGCTCAACCGACAGGGGAGGACAAGAGACCCAGTACTTC	CASSSTDRGGQETQYF
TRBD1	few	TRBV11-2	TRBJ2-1	TGTGCCAGCAGCTCAAGACAGGGGTGGTTCTTC	CASSSRQGWFF
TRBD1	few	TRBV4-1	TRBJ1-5	TGCGCCAGCAGCCAAGCACAGGGGAGTAATCAGCCCCAGCATTTT	CASSQAQGSNQPQHF
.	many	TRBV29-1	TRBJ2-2	TGCAGCGTTGACGCGCCCGGGAAAAACACCGGGGAGCTGTTTTTT	CSVDAPGKNTGELFF
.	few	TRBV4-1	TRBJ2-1	TGCGCCAGCAGCCAAGAAGAGAGCTCCTACAATGAGCAGTTCTTC	CASSQEESSYNEQFF
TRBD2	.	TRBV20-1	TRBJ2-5	TGCAGTGCTGGATCGGGACTAGCGGGAAACTTATTCCAAGAGACCCAGTACTTC	CSAGSGLAGNLFQETQYF
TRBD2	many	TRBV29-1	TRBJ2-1	TGCAGCGTTGAAGGGACTAGCGGGAGGGCCTACAATGAGCAGTTCTTC	CSVEGTSGRAYNEQFF
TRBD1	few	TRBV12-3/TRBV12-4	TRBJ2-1	TGTGCCAGCAGTGACAGGGGATCTGAGCAGTTCTTC	CASSDRGSEQFF
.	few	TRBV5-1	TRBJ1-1	TGCGCCAGCAGCTTGGACCGAGCCCGCAGGGACACTGAAGCTTTCTTT	CASSLDRARRDTEAFF
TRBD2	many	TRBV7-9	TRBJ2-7	TGTGCCAGCAGCTTAGCGGCGGGAGTTTCCTACGAGCAGTACTTC	CASSLAAGVSYEQYF
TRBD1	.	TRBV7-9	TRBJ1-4	TGTGCCAGCAGCTTAGGAGGGGGCGGCGAAAAACTGTTTTTT	CASSLGGGGEKLFF
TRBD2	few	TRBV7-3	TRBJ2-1	TGTGCCAGCAGCTTAACGACTAGCGGGAGGGCCGAATCCTACAATGAGCAGTTCTTC	CASSLTTSGRAESYNEQFF